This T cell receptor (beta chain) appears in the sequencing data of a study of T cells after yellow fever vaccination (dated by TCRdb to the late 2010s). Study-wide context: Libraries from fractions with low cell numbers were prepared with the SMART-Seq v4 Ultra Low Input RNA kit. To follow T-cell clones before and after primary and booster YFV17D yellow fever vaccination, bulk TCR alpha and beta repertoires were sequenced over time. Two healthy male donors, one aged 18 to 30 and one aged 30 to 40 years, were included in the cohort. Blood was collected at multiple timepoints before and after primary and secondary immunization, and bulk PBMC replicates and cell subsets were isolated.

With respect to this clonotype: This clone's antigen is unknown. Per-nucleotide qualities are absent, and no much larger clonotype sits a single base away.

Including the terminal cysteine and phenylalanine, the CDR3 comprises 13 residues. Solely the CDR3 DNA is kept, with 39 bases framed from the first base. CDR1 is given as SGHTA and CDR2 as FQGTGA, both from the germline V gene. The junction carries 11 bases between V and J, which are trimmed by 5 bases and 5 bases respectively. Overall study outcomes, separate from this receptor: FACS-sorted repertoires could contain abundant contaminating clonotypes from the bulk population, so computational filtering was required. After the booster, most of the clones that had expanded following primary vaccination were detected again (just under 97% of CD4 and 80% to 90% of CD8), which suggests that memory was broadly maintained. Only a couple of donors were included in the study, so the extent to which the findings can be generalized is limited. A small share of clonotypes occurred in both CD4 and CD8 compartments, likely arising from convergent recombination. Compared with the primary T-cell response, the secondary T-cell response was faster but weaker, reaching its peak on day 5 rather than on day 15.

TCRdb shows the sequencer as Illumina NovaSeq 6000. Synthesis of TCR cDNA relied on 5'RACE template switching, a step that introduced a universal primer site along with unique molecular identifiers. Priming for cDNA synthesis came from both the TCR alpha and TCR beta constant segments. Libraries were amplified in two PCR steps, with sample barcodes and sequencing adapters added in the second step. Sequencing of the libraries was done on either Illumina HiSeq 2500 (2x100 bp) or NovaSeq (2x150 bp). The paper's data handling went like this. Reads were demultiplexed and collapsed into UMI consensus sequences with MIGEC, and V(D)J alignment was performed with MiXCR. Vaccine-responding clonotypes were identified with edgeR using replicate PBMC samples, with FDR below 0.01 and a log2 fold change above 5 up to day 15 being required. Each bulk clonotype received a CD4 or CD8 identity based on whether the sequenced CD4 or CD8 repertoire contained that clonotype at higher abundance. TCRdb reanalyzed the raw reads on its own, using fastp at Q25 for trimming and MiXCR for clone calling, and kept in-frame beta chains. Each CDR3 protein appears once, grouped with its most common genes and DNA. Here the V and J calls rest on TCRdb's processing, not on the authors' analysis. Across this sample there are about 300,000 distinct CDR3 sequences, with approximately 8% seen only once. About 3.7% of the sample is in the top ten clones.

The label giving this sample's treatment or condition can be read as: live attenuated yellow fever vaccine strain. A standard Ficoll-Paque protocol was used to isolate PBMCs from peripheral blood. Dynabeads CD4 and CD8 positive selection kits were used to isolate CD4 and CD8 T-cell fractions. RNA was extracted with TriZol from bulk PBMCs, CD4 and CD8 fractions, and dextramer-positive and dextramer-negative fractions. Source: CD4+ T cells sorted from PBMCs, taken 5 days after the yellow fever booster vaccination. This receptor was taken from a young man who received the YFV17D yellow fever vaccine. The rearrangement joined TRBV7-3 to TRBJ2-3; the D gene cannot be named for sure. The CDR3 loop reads CASSPGHGDTQYF. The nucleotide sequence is TGTGCCAGCAGCCCCGGTCACGGAGATACGCAGTATTTT.